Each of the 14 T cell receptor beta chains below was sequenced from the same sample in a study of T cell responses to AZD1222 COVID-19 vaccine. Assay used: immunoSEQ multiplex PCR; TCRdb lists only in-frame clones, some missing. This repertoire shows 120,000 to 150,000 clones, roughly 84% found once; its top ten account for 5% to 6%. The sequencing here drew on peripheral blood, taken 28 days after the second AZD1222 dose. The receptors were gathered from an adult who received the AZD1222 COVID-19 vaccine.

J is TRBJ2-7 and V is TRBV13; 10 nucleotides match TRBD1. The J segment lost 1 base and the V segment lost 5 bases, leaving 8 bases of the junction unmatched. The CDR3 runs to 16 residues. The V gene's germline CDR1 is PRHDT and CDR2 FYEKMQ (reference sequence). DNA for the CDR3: TGTGCCAGCAGCCTCCGACAGGGGGCGTTTTCCTACGAGCAGTACTTC. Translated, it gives CASSLRQGAFSYEQYF.

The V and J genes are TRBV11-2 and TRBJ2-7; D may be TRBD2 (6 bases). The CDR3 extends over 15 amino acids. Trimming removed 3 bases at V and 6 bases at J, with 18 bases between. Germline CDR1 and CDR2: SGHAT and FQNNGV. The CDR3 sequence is CASSFGVVSGGEQYF. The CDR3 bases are TGTGCCAGCAGCTTCGGAGTAGTCTCCGGGGGCGAGCAGTACTTC.

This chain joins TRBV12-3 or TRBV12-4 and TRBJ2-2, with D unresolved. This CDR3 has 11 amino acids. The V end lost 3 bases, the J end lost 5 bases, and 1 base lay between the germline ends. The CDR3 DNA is TGTGCCAGCAGTTTTACCGGGGAGCTGTTTTTT. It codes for CASSFTGELFF.

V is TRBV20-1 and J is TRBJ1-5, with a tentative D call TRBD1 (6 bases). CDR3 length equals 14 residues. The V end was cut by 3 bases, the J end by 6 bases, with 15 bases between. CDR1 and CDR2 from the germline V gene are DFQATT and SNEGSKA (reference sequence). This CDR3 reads CSASRSGGGQPQHF. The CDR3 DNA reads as TGCAGTGCTAGTCGTAGCGGAGGGGGTCAGCCCCAGCATTTT.

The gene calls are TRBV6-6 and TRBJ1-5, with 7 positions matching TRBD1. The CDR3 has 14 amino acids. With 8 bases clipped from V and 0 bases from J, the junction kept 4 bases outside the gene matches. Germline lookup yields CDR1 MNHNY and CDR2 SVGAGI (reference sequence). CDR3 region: CASLGQNSNQPQHF. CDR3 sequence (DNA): TGTGCCAGCTTGGGACAGAATAGCAATCAGCCCCAGCATTTT.

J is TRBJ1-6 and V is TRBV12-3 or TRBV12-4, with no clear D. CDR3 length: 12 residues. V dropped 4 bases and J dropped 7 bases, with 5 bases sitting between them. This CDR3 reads CASSSRNSPLHF. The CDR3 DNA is TGTGCCAGCAGTTCCCGCAATTCACCCCTCCACTTT.

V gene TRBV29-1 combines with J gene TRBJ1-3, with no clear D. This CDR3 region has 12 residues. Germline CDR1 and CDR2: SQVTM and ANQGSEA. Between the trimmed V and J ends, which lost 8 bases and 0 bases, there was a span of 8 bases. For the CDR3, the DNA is TGCAGCTTTAAGAGCTCTGGAAACACCATATATTTT. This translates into CSFKSSGNTIYF.

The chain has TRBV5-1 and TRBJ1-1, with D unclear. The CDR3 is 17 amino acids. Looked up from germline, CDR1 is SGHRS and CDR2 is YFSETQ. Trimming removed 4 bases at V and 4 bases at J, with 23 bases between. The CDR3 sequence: CASSSGLSDYGGTEAFF. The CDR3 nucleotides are TGCGCCAGCAGCAGTGGACTTTCTGACTATGGAGGCACTGAAGCTTTCTTT.

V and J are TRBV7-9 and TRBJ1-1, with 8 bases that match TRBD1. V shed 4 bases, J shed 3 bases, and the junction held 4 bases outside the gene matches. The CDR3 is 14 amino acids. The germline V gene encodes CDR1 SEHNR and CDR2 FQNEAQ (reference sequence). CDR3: CASSWVQGDTEAFF. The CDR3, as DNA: TGTGCCAGCAGCTGGGTACAGGGGGACACTGAAGCTTTCTTT.

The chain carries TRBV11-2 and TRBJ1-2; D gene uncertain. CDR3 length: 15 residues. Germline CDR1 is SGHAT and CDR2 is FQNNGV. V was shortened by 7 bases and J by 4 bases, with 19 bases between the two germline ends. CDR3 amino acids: CASNDVGSDRYGYTF. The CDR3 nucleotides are TGTGCCAGCAACGATGTTGGGAGCGACCGCTATGGCTACACCTTC.

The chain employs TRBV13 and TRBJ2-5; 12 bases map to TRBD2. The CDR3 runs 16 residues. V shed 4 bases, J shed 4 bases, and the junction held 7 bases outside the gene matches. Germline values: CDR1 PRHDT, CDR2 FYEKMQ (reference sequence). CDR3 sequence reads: CASSSASGRALETQYF. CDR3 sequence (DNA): TGTGCCAGCAGCTCCGCTAGCGGGAGGGCCTTAGAGACCCAGTACTTC.

This CDR3 reads CASSLEGGYEQYF. DNA of the CDR3: TGTGCCAGCTCACTTGAGGGGGGCTACGAGCAGTACTTC. V is TRBV18 and J is TRBJ2-7; TRBD1 or TRBD2 may be the D gene (6 bases each). The germline V gene has CDR1 KGHSH and CDR2 LQKENI. Trimming pared 4 bases from V and 3 bases from J, leaving 10 bases between. The CDR3 contains 13 residues.

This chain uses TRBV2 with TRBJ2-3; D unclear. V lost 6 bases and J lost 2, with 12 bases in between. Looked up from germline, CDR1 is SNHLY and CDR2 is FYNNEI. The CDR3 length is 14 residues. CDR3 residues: CASSLQQTTDTQYF. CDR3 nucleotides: TGTGCCAGCAGCCTGCAGCAAACCACAGATACGCAGTATTTT. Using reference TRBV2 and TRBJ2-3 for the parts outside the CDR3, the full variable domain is EPEVTQTPSHQVTQMGQEVILRCVPISNHLYFYWYRQILGQKVEFLVSFYNNEISEKSEIFDDQFSVERPDGSNFTLKIRSTKLEDSAMYFCASSLQQTTDTQYFGPGTRLTVL.

In DNA form, the CDR3 reads TGTGCCAGCAGCCCCTTCATAGGATTCCAAGAGACCCAGTACTTC. As protein: CASSPFIGFQETQYF. The chain combines TRBV14 with TRBJ2-5; D is ambiguous. Germline assignment: CDR1 SGHDN and CDR2 FVKESK. CDR3 length: 15 amino acids. Trimming left V 4 bases short and J 1 base short, with 13 bases between.